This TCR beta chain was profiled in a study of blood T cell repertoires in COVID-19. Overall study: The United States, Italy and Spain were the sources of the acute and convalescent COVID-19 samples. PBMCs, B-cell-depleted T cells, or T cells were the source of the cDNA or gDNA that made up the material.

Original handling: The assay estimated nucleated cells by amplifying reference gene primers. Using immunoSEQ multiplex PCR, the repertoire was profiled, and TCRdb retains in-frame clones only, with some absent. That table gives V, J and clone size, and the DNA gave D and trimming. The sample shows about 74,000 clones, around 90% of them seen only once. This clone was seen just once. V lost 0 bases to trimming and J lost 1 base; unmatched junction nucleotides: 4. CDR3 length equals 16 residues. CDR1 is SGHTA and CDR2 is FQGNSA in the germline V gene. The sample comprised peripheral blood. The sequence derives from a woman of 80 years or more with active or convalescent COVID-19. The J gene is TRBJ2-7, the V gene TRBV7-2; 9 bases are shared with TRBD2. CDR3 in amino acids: CASSLAQTSGSYEQYF. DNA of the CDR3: TGTGCCAGCAGCTTAGCGCAGACTAGCGGTTCCTACGAGCAGTACTTC.